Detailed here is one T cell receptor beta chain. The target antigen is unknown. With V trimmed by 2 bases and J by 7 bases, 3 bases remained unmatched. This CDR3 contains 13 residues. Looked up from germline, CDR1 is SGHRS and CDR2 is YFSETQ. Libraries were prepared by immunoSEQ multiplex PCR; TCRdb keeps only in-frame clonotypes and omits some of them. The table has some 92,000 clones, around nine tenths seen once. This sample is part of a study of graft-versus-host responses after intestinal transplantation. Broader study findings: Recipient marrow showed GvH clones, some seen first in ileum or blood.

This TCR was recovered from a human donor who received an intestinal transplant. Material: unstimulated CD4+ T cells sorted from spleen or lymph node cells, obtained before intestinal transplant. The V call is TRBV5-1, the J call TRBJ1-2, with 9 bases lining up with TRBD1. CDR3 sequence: CASSFWGQGGYTF. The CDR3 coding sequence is TGCGCCAGCAGCTTTTGGGGACAGGGTGGCTACACCTTC.